This T cell receptor beta chain was recorded in a study of response to subunit inactivated influenza vaccine. The CDR3 length is 12 residues. Germline V gives CDR1 MNHNS, CDR2 SASEGT. The ends were cut back, 10 bases at V and 12 bases at J, with 19 bases in the middle. MiXCR, run by TCRdb on the RT-PCR reads, gives a single entry per CDR3 protein. The data hold about 570,000 distinct CDR3 sequences, with approximately 11% observed a single time. These data are also associated with another study on T cells expressing NK-cell markers. That report notes: Making the TCR beta cDNA relied on 5'RACE template switching with UMIs. In sorted CD3+CD56+NKG2C+, CD3+CD56+NKG2C- and CD3+CD56-NKG2C+ T cells, TCR beta repertoires were obtained.

The sequencing here drew on PBMCs from blood, taken on the day of vaccination. The TCR sequence derives from a man aged 45-60 years who received an inactivated influenza vaccine. This chain uses TRBV6-1 with TRBJ2-1; D is unresolved. The CDR3 sequence: CAILVQPLMQFF. CDR3 DNA: TGTGCCATCCTGGTACAGCCACTGATGCAGTTCTTC.